These 26 T cell receptor beta chains came from one sample sequenced in a study of T cell repertoires in cytomegalovirus infection. TCRdb ran MiXCR on the reads and lists one entry per CDR3 protein. The data show roughly 640,000 distinct CDR3 sequences, 20% to 25% seen once. Sequencing was carried out using CD8+ T cells from PBMCs. These receptors originate from a human donor in good health (CMV status not recorded). Some clones in this sample may be carry-over from other donors' samples.

This clonotype was counted a few times. The chain links TRBV7-9 to TRBJ2-7, with a possible D match to TRBD2 (6 bases). Trimming left V 6 bases short and J 7 bases short, with 16 bases between. The CDR3 contains 13 residues. Germline CDR1 and CDR2: SEHNR and FQNEAQ (reference sequence). The DNA of the CDR3 is TGTGCCAGCAGTCCCCCTTCGGGGGAGGAGCAGTACTTC. Protein: CASSPPSGEEQYF.

This clonotype was recorded at least ten times. The rearrangement links TRBV7-2 to TRBJ2-1; possible D gene TRBD2, 6 bases. Trimming cost V 5 bases and J 4 bases, with 15 bases left between them. This CDR3 contains 15 residues. CDR1 is SGHTA and CDR2 is FQGNSA in the germline V gene. The CDR3 bases are TGTGCCAGCAGCGCTTTACCGGGACTTTACAATGAGCAGTTCTTC. As protein: CASSALPGLYNEQFF.

This clonotype has more than one count but fewer than ten. The CDR3 spells CASSRGTSGKEQYF. Written as DNA, the CDR3 is TGTGCCAGCAGTCGTGGGACTAGCGGTAAAGAGCAGTACTTC. The V and J genes are TRBV12-3 or TRBV12-4 and TRBJ2-7, with 11 bases identical to TRBD2. The CDR3 sequence is 14 residues long. V was clipped by 5 bases and J by 7 bases; unmatched bases: 7.

This clonotype was seen many times. A read error may account for a junction end that differs from germline. The rearrangement joins TRBV28 to TRBJ1-1; D is uncertain. Looked up from germline, CDR1 is MDHEN and CDR2 is SYDVKM. The CDR3 covers 13 residues. Here the CDR3 reads CASSLSENTEAFF. CDR3 DNA: TGTGCCAGCAGCTTATCAGAGAACACTGAAGCTTTCTTT.

The V and J genes are TRBV24-1 and TRBJ2-5; the D is unclear. The CDR3 extends over 13 amino acids. Trimming cost V 0 bases and J 5 bases, with 6 bases left between them. Germline V gene sequence: CDR1 KGHDR, CDR2 SFDVKD. CDR3 sequence: CATSDLQSETQYF. The DNA for the CDR3 is TGTGCCACCAGTGATTTGCAGTCGGAGACCCAGTACTTC.

This clonotype was detected a few times. This chain joins TRBV15 and TRBJ1-2; 8 nucleotides match TRBD1. Germline CDR1 and CDR2: LNHNV and YYDKDF (reference sequence). This CDR3 is built from 16 residues. V trimming: 0 bases; J trimming: 4 bases; junction bases outside the gene matches: 7. The CDR3 DNA reads as TGTGCCACCAGCAGAGATGGACTACAGGGGGTCTATGGCTACACCTTC. Translated: CATSRDGLQGVYGYTF.

This clonotype was seen a few times. This chain connects TRBV4-1 to TRBJ1-1; D unclear. CDR1 and CDR2 from the germline V gene are MGHRA and YSYEKL. The CDR3 contains 13 residues. Deletions cut 3 bases from V and 5 bases from J, with 10 bases between. CDR3 bases: TGCGCCAGCAGCCAGGGTCTAAGTACTGAAGCTTTCTTT. Translated: CASSQGLSTEAFF.

The genes are TRBV3-1 and TRBJ1-1; no firm D call. This CDR3 has 15 residues. Deletions cut 5 bases from V and 4 bases from J, with 17 bases between. Germline lookup yields CDR1 LGHDT and CDR2 YNNKEL (reference sequence). Here the CDR3 DNA reads TGTGCCAGCAGCGACCTCAAGGCTGCCTCCACTGAAGCTTTCTTT. Amino acids: CASSDLKAASTEAFF.

This clonotype was seen ten or more times. V is TRBV7-2 and J is TRBJ2-5, with D perhaps matching TRBD1 (5 bases). V was pared by 1 base and J by 4 bases, with 13 bases between. In germline, CDR1 is SGHTA, CDR2 FQGNSA. CDR3 length: 15 residues. In nucleotides, the CDR3 is TGTGCCAGCAGCTTAGAGCAGGGCCTCAGAGAGACCCAGTACTTC. Its translation is CASSLEQGLRETQYF.

The rearrangement links TRBV28 to TRBJ1-5; D gene ambiguous. The germline V gene has CDR1 MDHEN and CDR2 SYDVKM. V was shortened by 11 bases and J by 5 bases, with 10 bases between the two germline ends. This CDR3 has 11 residues. Written as DNA, the CDR3 is TGTGCCGCCAATTCGGATCAGCCCCAGCATTTT. Its protein product is CAANSDQPQHF.

The rearrangement joins TRBV20-1 to TRBJ2-1; 8 bases are shared with TRBD2. After removal of 6 bases from V and 3 bases from J, the junction contained 10 bases not matched to a gene. The CDR3 has 15 amino acids. The V gene's germline CDR1 is DFQATT and CDR2 SNEGSKA (reference sequence). As DNA, the CDR3 is TGCAGTGCAAAAAAACTAGCGGTTGTCTACAATGAGCAGTTCTTC. It is translated as CSAKKLAVVYNEQFF.

A note on this clonotype: Since a much larger clone is just one base distant, this may be a read error. V is TRBV7-6 and J is TRBJ1-4, with D maybe TRBD1 (6 bases). The CDR3 loop spans 14 amino acids. From germline, CDR1 is SGHVS and CDR2 FNYEAQ. The CDR3 spells CVSSPRTASEKLFF. The CDR3 DNA reads TGTGTCAGCAGCCCGCGGACAGCATCCGAAAAACTGTTTTTT.

This clonotype was counted a few times. The chain recombines TRBV29-1 with TRBJ2-6; no definite D call. V lost 0 bases, J lost 2 bases, and 11 bases lay in between. Germline lookup yields CDR1 SQVTM and CDR2 ANQGSEA. There are 16 residues in the CDR3. CDR3 amino acids: CSVEEWNSAGANVLTF. CDR3 DNA: TGCAGCGTTGAAGAATGGAACAGCGCTGGGGCCAACGTCCTGACTTTC.

This clonotype has a handful of counts. The V and J genes are TRBV7-9 and TRBJ2-5, with 9 bases aligning to TRBD1. This CDR3 is built from 15 residues. V trimming: 1 base; J trimming: 6 bases; junction bases outside the gene matches: 6. Germline-derived CDR1 and CDR2 are SEHNR and FQNEAQ (reference sequence). CDR3 bases: TGTGCCAGCAGCTTAGGGGACAGGGACGTAAAGACCCAGTACTTC. This encodes CASSLGDRDVKTQYF.

This clonotype appeared a few times. The rearrangement uses TRBV24-1 and TRBJ1-2; D ambiguous. The CDR3 is made up of 11 amino acids. Germline CDR1 reads KGHDR; CDR2 reads SFDVKD. V lost 0 bases, J lost 7 bases, and 2 bases lay in between. The CDR3 region is CATSDLVGYTF. The CDR3 DNA is TGTGCCACCAGTGATTTGGTTGGCTACACCTTC.

At least ten counts were recorded for this clonotype. The rearrangement joins TRBV7-9 to TRBJ2-3, with a possible D match to TRBD2 (6 bases). From germline, CDR1 is SEHNR and CDR2 FQNEAQ (reference sequence). There are 12 residues in the CDR3. V gave up 4 bases and J gave up 6 bases, with 8 bases separating them. The CDR3 DNA sequence: TGTGCCAGCAGCTCTAGCGCGGATACGCAGTATTTT. Encoded protein: CASSSSADTQYF.

Points on this clonotype: A much larger clone differs by one base, so this may be a read error. The chain carries TRBV7-6 and TRBJ2-2; tentatively, D is TRBD2 (5 bases). This CDR3 is 16 amino acids long. CDR1 is SGHVS, CDR2 FNYEAQ, per germline. CDR3 nucleotides: TGTGTCAGCAGCTTGAAGAGGGCTGAAAACACCGGGGAGCTGTTTTTT. Its protein product is CVSSLKRAENTGELFF. Full variable domain (missing parts from reference TRBV7-6 and TRBJ2-2): GAGVSQSPRYKVTKRGQDVALRCDPISGHVSLYWYRQALGQGPEFLTYFNYEAQQDKSGLPNDRFSAERPEGSISTLTIQRTEQRDSAMYRCVSSLKRAENTGELFFGEGSRLTVL.

This clonotype came up many times. V is TRBV7-2 and J is TRBJ2-4; no clear D gene. V lost 5 bases and J lost 3, with 11 bases in between. The germline gives CDR1 SGHTA, CDR2 FQGNSA. The CDR3 runs to 14 residues. This CDR3 reads CASSPSTGKNIQYF. The DNA of the CDR3 is TGTGCCAGCAGCCCGAGCACCGGCAAAAACATTCAGTACTTC.

This clonotype came up many times. This chain joins TRBV25-1 and TRBJ1-1; D not certain. Germline V gene lookup returns CDR1 MGHDK and CDR2 SYGVNS. The CDR3 spans 12 residues. V was trimmed by 4 bases and J by 6 bases, leaving 9 bases between them. The CDR3 DNA sequence: TGTGCCAGCAGTGGCCTAATTTCTGAAGCTTTCTTT. It codes for CASSGLISEAFF.

This clonotype was recorded a few times. The V gene is TRBV6-5, the J gene TRBJ1-4, with a possible D match to TRBD1 (5 bases). With 5 bases removed from V and 3 bases from J, the gap between germline ends came to 13 bases. This CDR3 has 15 amino acids. The germline CDR1 and CDR2 sequences are MNHEY and SVGAGI. This CDR3 reads CASSRDMGPNEKLFF. The CDR3 DNA sequence: TGTGCCAGCAGTCGAGATATGGGACCTAATGAAAAACTGTTTTTT.

The chain combines TRBV15 with TRBJ1-5; 7 nucleotides agree with TRBD1. Trimming cost V 9 bases and J 2 bases; bases outside gene matches: 10. The germline V gene has CDR1 LNHNV and CDR2 YYDKDF (reference sequence). The CDR3 totals 15 residues. CDR3 protein: CATTSGTVGNQPQHF. The CDR3 nucleotides read TGTGCCACTACCTCCGGGACAGTGGGCAATCAGCCCCAGCATTTT.

This clonotype has only a few counts. The chain has TRBV2 and TRBJ1-2; D ambiguous. V lost 10 bases and J 4 bases, leaving 10 bases between the germline ends. Germline V gene data show CDR1 as SNHLY and CDR2 as FYNNEI. The CDR3 length is 11 residues. Here the CDR3 reads CATRNGYGYTF. In nucleotides, the CDR3 is TGTGCCACCCGGAATGGCTATGGCTACACCTTC.

The rearrangement uses TRBV20-1 and TRBJ2-1; D remains ambiguous. V dropped 0 bases and J dropped 9 bases, with 3 bases sitting between them. CDR3 length: 10 amino acids. The V gene's germline CDR1 is DFQATT and CDR2 SNEGSKA (reference sequence). The CDR3 coding sequence is TGCAGTGCTAGAGATTTTGAGCAGTTCTTC. As protein: CSARDFEQFF.

Regarding this clonotype: A much bigger clone sits one base away, suggesting this may be a read error. The V gene is TRBV7-8, the J gene TRBJ2-1; a weak D match, TRBD2 (5 bases). The V gene lost 4 bases and the J gene lost 5 bases, with 9 bases spanning the gap. The CDR3 extends over 13 amino acids. Germline V gene sequence: CDR1 SGHVS, CDR2 FQNEAQ. The CDR3 loop reads CASSSKEDNEQFF. CDR3 nucleotide sequence: TGTGCCAGCAGCTCAAAGGAGGACAATGAGCAGTTCTTC.

This clonotype occurred many times. The gene calls are TRBV7-2 and TRBJ2-7, with TRBD1 as a possible D gene (5 bases). This CDR3 comprises 13 residues. Trimming shortened V by 4 bases and J by 3 bases, and 10 bases separated the two germline ends. CDR1 is SGHTA and CDR2 is FQGNSA in the germline V gene. In DNA form, the CDR3 reads TGTGCCAGCAGCTCAGGGTTAAACTACGAGCAGTACGTC. This codes for CASSSGLNYEQYV.

Points on this clonotype: A much larger clone is a single base away; this may be a read error. The V gene is TRBV7-6, the J gene TRBJ2-3; D remains ambiguous. In germline, CDR1 is SGHVS, CDR2 FNYEAQ. With 5 bases removed from V and 2 bases from J, the gap between germline ends came to 11 bases. The CDR3 is 14 amino acids. CDR3 protein: CASSTLTTTDTQYF. The CDR3 region has the DNA TGTGCCAGCAGCACGCTGACCACCACAGATACGCAGTATTTT.